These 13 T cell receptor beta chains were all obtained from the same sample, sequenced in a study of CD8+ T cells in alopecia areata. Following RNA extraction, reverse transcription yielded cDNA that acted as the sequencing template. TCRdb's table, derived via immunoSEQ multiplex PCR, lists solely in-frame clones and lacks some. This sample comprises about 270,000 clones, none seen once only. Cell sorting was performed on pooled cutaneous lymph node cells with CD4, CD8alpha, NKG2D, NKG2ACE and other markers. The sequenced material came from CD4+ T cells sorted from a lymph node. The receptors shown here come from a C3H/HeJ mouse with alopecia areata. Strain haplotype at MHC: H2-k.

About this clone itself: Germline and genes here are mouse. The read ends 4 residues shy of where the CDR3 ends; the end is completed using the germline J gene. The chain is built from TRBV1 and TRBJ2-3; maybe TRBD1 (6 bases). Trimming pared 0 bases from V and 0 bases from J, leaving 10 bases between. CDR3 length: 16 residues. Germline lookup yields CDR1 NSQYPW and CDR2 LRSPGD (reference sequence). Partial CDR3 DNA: TGCACCTGCAGTGCAGACCCGGGACACAGTGCAGAA. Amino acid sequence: CTCSADPGHSAE. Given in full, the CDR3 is CTCSADPGHSAETLYF.

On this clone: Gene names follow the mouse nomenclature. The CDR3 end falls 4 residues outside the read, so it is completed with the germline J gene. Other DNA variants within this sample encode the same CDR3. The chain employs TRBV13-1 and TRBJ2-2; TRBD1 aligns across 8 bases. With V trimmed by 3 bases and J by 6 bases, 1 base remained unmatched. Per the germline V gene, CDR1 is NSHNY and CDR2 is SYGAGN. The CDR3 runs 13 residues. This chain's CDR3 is CASSAGGPGQLYF. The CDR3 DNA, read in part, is TGTGCCAGCAGTGCAGGGGGCCCCGGG.

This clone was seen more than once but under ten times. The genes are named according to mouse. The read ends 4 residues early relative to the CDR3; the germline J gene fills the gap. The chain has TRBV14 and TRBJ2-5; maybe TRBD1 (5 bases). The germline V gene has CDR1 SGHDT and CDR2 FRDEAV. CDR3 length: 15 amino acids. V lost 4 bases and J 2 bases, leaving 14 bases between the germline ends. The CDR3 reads CASSHDRKSQDTQYF. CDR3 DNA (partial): TGTGCCAGCAGTCACGACAGAAAATCCCAAGAC.

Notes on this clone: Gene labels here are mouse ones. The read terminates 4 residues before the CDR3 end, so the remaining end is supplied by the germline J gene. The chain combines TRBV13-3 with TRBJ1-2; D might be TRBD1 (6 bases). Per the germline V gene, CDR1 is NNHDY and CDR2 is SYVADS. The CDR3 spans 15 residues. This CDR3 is CASSPDWGGSRDYTF. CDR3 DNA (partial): TGTGCCAGCAGCCCTGACTGGGGGGGCTCGCGC.

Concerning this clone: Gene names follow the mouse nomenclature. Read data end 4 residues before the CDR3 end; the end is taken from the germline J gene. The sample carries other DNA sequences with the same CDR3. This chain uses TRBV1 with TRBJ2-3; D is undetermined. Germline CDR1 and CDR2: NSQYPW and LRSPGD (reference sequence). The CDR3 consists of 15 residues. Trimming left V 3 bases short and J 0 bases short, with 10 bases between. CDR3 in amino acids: CTCSAGGASAETLYF. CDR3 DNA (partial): TGCACCTGCAGTGCGGGTGGTGCTAGTGCAGAA.

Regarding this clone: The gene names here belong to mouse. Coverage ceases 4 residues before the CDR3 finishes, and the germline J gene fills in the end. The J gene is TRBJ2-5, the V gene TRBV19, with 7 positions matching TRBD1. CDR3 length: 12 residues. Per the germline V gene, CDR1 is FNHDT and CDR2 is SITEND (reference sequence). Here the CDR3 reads CARGDREDTQYF. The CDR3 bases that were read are TGTGCCAGAGGAGACAGGGAAGAC.

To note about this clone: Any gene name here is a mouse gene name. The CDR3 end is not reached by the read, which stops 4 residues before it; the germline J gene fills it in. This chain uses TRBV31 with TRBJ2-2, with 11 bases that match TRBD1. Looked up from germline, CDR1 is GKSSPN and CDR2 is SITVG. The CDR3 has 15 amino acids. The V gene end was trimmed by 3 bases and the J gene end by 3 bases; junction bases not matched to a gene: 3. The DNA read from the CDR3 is TGTGCCTGGAGCCGGACAGGGGGCCACACCGGG. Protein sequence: CAWSRTGGHTG. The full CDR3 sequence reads CAWSRTGGHTGQLYF.

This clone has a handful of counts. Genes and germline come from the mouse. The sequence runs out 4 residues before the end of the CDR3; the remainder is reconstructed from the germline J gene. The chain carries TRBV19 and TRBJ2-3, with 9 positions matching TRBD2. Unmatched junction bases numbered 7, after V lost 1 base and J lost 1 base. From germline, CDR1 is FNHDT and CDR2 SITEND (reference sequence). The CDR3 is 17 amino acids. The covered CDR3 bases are TGTGCCAGCAGTATATTGTTGGGGGGGCGCGGTGCAGAA. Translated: CASSILLGGRGAE. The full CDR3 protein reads CASSILLGGRGAETLYF.

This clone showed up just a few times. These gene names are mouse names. The CDR3 bases that were read are TGTGCCAGCAGCGACAGGAGGGGCGCA. This encodes CASSDRRGA. The full CDR3 sequence reads CASSDRRGAEVFF. The chain couples TRBV19 to TRBJ1-1; D is possibly TRBD1 (6 bases). Read data end 4 residues before the CDR3 end; the end is taken from the germline J gene. Germline values: CDR1 FNHDT, CDR2 SITEND (reference sequence). CDR3 length: 13 residues. The whole variable domain, remainder taken from reference TRBV19 and TRBJ1-1, is GGIITQTPKFLIGQEGQKLTLKCQQNFNHDTMYWYRQDSGKGLRLIYYSITENDLQKGDLSEGYDASREKKSSFSLTVTSAQKNEMAVFLCASSDRRGAEVFFGKGTRLTVV.

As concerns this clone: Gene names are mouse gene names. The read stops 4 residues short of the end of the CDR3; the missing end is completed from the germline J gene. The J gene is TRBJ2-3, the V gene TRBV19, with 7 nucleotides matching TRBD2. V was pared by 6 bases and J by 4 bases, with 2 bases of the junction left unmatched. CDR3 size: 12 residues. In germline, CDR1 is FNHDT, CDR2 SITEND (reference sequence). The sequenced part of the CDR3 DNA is TGTGCCAGCACCTGGGGGTCAGAA. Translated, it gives CASTWGSE. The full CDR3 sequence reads CASTWGSETLYF.

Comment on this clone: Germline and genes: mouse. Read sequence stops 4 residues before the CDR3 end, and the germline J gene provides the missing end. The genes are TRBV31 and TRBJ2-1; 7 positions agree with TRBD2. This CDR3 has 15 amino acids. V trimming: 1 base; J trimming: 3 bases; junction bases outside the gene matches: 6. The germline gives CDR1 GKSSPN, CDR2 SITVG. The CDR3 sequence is CAWSPLGGIYAEQFF. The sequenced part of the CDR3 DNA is TGTGCCTGGAGTCCCTTGGGGGGTATCTATGCT.

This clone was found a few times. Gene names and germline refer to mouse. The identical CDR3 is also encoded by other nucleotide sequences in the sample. CDR3 protein: CASSLTGGSYEQYF. The part of the CDR3 DNA that was read is TGTGCCAGCAGCCTGACAGGGGGCTCCTAT. The rearrangement joins TRBV14 to TRBJ2-7, with 9 positions matching TRBD1. The read stops 4 residues short of the end of the CDR3; the missing end is completed from the germline J gene. Trimming at V came to 5 bases and at J to 0 bases, leaving 3 bases not matched to a gene. Germline V gene data show CDR1 as SGHDT and CDR2 as FRDEAV. The CDR3 loop spans 14 amino acids.

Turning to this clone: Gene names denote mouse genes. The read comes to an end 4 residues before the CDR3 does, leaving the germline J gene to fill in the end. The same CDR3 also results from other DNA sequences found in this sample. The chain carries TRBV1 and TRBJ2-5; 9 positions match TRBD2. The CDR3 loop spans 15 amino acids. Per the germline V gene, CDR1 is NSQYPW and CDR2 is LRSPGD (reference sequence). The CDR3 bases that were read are TGCACCTGCAGTGCAGCCGGGACTGGGAAAGAC. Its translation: CTCSAAGTGKD. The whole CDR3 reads CTCSAAGTGKDTQYF. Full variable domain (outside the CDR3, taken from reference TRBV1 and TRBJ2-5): VTLLEQNPRWRLVPRGQAVNLRCILKNSQYPWMSWYQQDLQKQLQWLFTLRSPGDKEVKSLPGADYLATRVTDTELRLQVANMSQGRTLYCTCSAAGTGKDTQYFGPGTRLLVL.